The sample holds a few counts of the clone carrying this TCR beta chain. What it binds is not known. The PCR contained 60 Vbeta and 13 Jbeta primers. Under the authors' procedure: In a later analysis, of around 80 million unique beta chains, 9 million to 11 million appeared in at least two donors. Libraries were prepared by immunoSEQ multiplex PCR; TCRdb keeps only in-frame clonotypes and omits some of them. V and J calls and clone size follow that table, whereas D and trimming were derived from the DNA. The sample holds about 89,000 clones, about 80% seen once. Germline V gene lookup returns CDR1 SGHDT and CDR2 YYEEEE. This CDR3 has 14 residues. The germline V and J ends were trimmed by 4 bases and 1 base, with 9 bases remaining between them. The data originate from a study of cytomegalovirus exposure and HLA in healthy donors. Broader study findings: Earlier findings revealed that most TCR beta V segments proved productive either about 87% or about 30% of the time.

The sequence was obtained from a male donor in good health and CMV-seronegative. This chain uses TRBV5-6 with TRBJ1-5; D may be TRBD1 (6 bases). The sequencing sample was made of PBMCs. The CDR3, as DNA: TGTGCCAGCAGCCACCAGGGGAGCAATCAGCCCCAGCATTTT. This encodes CASSHQGSNQPQHF.